These T cell receptor beta chains were read from a single sample in a study of cytomegalovirus exposure and HLA in healthy donors. Repertoires were generated with immunoSEQ multiplex PCR, while TCRdb's copy carries only in-frame clones and drops some. The table has about 100,000 clones, roughly 88% seen once. The specimen was PBMCs. Receptor source: a woman aged 18 to 35 in good health and CMV-seronegative. The CDR3 runs from the conserved cysteine through the conserved F or W. The D gene is left open where the match is weak. Some rows have no size entry. The others give once, few or many, or a class for an expanded clone.

TRBV2	.	TRBD2	TRBJ2-7	CASSPSGRALNEQYF	TGTGCCAGCAGCCCTAGCGGGAGGGCCCTTAACGAGCAGTACTTC
TRBV7-7	.	.	TRBJ1-1	CASSPLTNTEAFF	TGTGCTAGCAGCCCCCTAACGAACACTGAAGCTTTCTTT
TRBV23-1	.	.	TRBJ2-2	CASSQGGTRVTGELFF	TGCGCCAGCAGTCAGGGTGGAACCAGGGTCACCGGGGAGCTGTTTTTT
TRBV10-2	.	TRBD1	TRBJ1-5	CASRGTGSNQPQHF	TGCGCCAGCAGGGGGACAGGGAGCAATCAGCCCCAGCATTTT
TRBV18	.	.	TRBJ2-2	CASSPRYQGPRDTGELFF	TGTGCCAGCTCACCACGCTATCAGGGGCCCCGAGACACCGGGGAGCTGTTTTTT
TRBV10-1	.	TRBD1	TRBJ2-7	CASSYRGPSSYEQYF	TGCGCCAGCAGTTATAGGGGGCCAAGCTCCTACGAGCAGTACTTC
TRBV5-6	.	TRBD2	TRBJ2-3	CASSWGTSGNTDTQYF	TGTGCCAGCAGCTGGGGGACTAGCGGGAATACAGATACGCAGTATTTT
TRBV6-5	once	.	TRBJ1-2	CASSPRGSEDGYTF	TGTGCCAGCAGTCCCAGGGGATCTGAGGACGGCTACACCTTC
TRBV5-6	.	TRBD2	TRBJ2-3	CASSFRTSGGGSTDTQYF	TGTGCCAGCAGCTTCAGGACTAGCGGGGGGGGGAGCACAGATACGCAGTATTTT
TRBV5-1	.	TRBD2	TRBJ2-7	CASSLDGTSGRNEQYF	TGCGCCAGCAGCTTAGACGGGACTAGCGGGAGGAACGAGCAGTACTTC
TRBV4-1	.	.	TRBJ1-5	CASSQGVQGTNQPQHF	TGCGCCAGCAGCCAAGGTGTTCAGGGGACCAATCAGCCCCAGCATTTT